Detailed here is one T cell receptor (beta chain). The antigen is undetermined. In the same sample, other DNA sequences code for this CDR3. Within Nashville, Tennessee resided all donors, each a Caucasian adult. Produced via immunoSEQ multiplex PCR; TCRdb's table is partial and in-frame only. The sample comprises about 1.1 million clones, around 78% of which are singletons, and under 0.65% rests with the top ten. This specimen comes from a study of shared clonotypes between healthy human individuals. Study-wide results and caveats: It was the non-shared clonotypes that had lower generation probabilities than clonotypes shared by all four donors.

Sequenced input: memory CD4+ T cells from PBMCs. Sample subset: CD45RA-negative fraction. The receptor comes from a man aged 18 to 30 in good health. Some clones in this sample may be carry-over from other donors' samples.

The CDR3 here is CASSPGGRETQYF. The CDR3 DNA is TGTGCCAGCAGCCCAGGGGGCCGGGAGACCCAGTACTTC. The chain recombines TRBV7-9 with TRBJ2-5, with TRBD1 matching 8 bases. Germline CDR1 and CDR2: SEHNR and FQNEAQ (reference sequence). The CDR3 consists of 13 residues. Unmatched junction bases numbered 4, after V lost 5 bases and J lost 5 bases.